The rows below give T cell receptor beta chains drawn from one sample of a study of a mutant IDH1 vaccine in newly diagnosed glioma. Produced via immunoSEQ multiplex PCR; TCRdb's table is partial and in-frame only. Here the sample spans roughly 76,000 clones, 65% to 90% being singletons. Antigens of these TCRs are unknown. This material consisted of PBMCs, taken from a glioma patient whose treatment included an IDH1 peptide vaccine. The receptors were gathered from a young man with glioma. Some clones in this sample may be carry-over from other donors' samples. CDR3s include the opening cysteine and the closing phenylalanine or tryptophan. A D gene is named only where the DNA matches it firmly. Only some rows state a clone size, as once, few, many or a class for expanded clones.

cdr3_aa cdr3_nt v_call d_call j_call clone_size
CASSRDRDQPQHF TGTGCCAGCAGTCGGGACAGGGATCAGCCCCAGCATTTT TRBV2 TRBD1 TRBJ1-5 .
CASRGTGGSDTQYF TGTGCCAGTAGGGGGACAGGGGGCTCAGATACGCAGTATTTT TRBV19 TRBD1 TRBJ2-3 .
CSVSPHGTGIFEQYF TGCAGCGTTAGCCCCCACGGGACAGGGATCTTCGAGCAGTACTTC TRBV29-1 TRBD1 TRBJ2-7 .
CASSVLGGDFSYEQYF TGTGCCAGTAGTGTCCTGGGGGGAGATTTTTCCTACGAGCAGTACTTC TRBV19 . TRBJ2-7 .
CASSLHGIIDTQYF TGCGCCAGCAGCTTGCACGGGATAATAGATACGCAGTATTTT TRBV5-1 . TRBJ2-3 .
CASSSGGLAGGYEQFF TGTGCCAGCAGCAGTGGAGGACTAGCGGGAGGTTATGAGCAGTTCTTC TRBV28 TRBD2 TRBJ2-1 .
CASSPRLAGGLGEQFF TGTGCCAGCTCACCCAGACTAGCGGGGGGGCTAGGTGAGCAGTTCTTC TRBV18 TRBD2 TRBJ2-1 .
CASIRSGGAKDTQYF TGTGCCAGCATCAGAAGCGGGGGGGCGAAGGATACGCAGTATTTT TRBV28 TRBD2 TRBJ2-3 .
CASSPGGTGVWNGYTF TGCGCCAGCAGCCCGGGCGGGACAGGAGTTTGGAATGGCTACACCTTC TRBV5-1 TRBD1 TRBJ1-2 once
CASSSSGGIAEQYF TGTGCCAGCAGCTCTTCAGGGGGTATAGCCGAGCAGTACTTC TRBV7-9 TRBD1 TRBJ2-7 .
CSVELTGSSYEQYF TGCAGCGTTGAATTGACAGGGAGCTCCTACGAGCAGTACTTC TRBV29-1 TRBD1 TRBJ2-7 .
CASSLKVGGGFGNEQFF TGTGCCAGCAGCTTAAAGGTTGGGGGAGGGTTCGGAAATGAGCAGTTCTTC TRBV7-6 TRBD2 TRBJ2-1 medium-sized
CASSPGLSNQPQHF TGTGCCAGTAGCCCGGGCCTTAGCAATCAGCCCCAGCATTTT TRBV19 . TRBJ1-5 .
CASSLGTASPYEQYF TGCGCCAGCAGCTTGGGGACGGCTAGCCCCTACGAGCAGTACTTC TRBV5-1 . TRBJ2-7 .
CASGRREDQPQHF TGTGCCAGTGGTAGGAGGGAGGATCAGCCCCAGCATTTT TRBV19 . TRBJ1-5 once
CASSLPRQGVQPQHF TGTGCCAGCAGTTTACCCAGGCAGGGCGTTCAGCCCCAGCATTTT TRBV28 . TRBJ1-5 .
CASSQDRRQTESNYEQYF TGTGCCAGCAGCCAAGATCGTAGGCAGACTGAGAGTAATTACGAGCAGTACTTC TRBV4-2 . TRBJ2-7 once
CASSLGYRGGETQYF TGTGCCAGCAGCTTAGGGTACAGGGGCGGGGAGACCCAGTACTTC TRBV11-1 TRBD1 TRBJ2-5 .
CASSLGSGDQPQHF TGCGCCAGCAGCTTAGGGTCCGGCGATCAGCCCCAGCATTTT TRBV5-1 . TRBJ1-5 .
CASSQRDSSGSLAKNIQYF TGTGCCAGCAGCCAAAGGGACTCTAGCGGTTCTCTAGCCAAAAACATTCAGTACTTC TRBV4-2 TRBD2 TRBJ2-4 .
CASSPSGWLAQYF TGTGCCAGCAGTCCGTCGGGGTGGCTAGCCCAGTACTTC TRBV28 . TRBJ2-5 .
CASSISYSGNTIYF TGTGCCAGCAGCATTAGCTACTCTGGAAACACCATATATTTT TRBV6-6 . TRBJ1-3 once
CASSHPYSNQPQHF TGCGCCAGCAGCCACCCTTATAGCAATCAGCCCCAGCATTTT TRBV4-1 . TRBJ1-5 .
CASSSTGGIYEQYF TGTGCCAGCAGCTCTACAGGGGGGATCTACGAGCAGTACTTC TRBV5-4 TRBD1 TRBJ2-7 .
CASSLWSGNTEAFF TGTGCCAGCAGTTTATGGTCGGGGAACACTGAAGCTTTCTTT TRBV28 . TRBJ1-1 .
CASSLEGTSYTEAFF TGTGCCAGCAGCTTAGAAGGAACATCTTACACTGAAGCTTTCTTT TRBV7-3 . TRBJ1-1 .
CASSPGEGGQPQHF TGTGCCAGCTCACCAGGGGAGGGAGGGCAGCCCCAGCATTTT TRBV18 . TRBJ1-5 .